The 8 T cell receptor beta chains below were found in one sample sequenced in a study of blood T cell repertoires in COVID-19. Profiling relied on immunoSEQ multiplex PCR, and the TCRdb table lists in-frame clones only, not all of them. Of about 110,000 clones in the sample, about 85% are singletons; the top ten hold roughly 4%. Sequenced sample: peripheral blood. The receptors were sampled from a woman aged 70-85 years with acute or convalescent COVID-19.

V is TRBV2 and J is TRBJ1-2; a weak D match, TRBD1 (5 bases). This CDR3 region has 12 residues. Trimming stripped 6 bases from V and 8 bases from J, with 13 bases between. Germline values: CDR1 SNHLY, CDR2 FYNNEI. The CDR3 sequence is CASRMGRDGYTF. The CDR3 nucleotides are TGTGCCAGCAGGATGGGGAGGGACGGCTACACCTTC.

The table lists this clone with a few counts. The genes are TRBV11-2 and TRBJ2-1; D may be TRBD2 (5 bases). This CDR3 contains 16 residues. Trimming took 5 bases from V and 3 from J, leaving 17 bases between them. Germline-derived CDR1 and CDR2 are SGHAT and FQNNGV. The CDR3 DNA is TGTGCCAGCAGCAGGCTCCCGGACGGGGTCTACAATGAGCAGTTCTTC. Translation gives CASSRLPDGVYNEQFF.

V usage is TRBV10-2 and J usage is TRBJ2-1; TRBD2 matches at 9 bases. This CDR3 contains 16 residues. With V trimmed by 3 bases and J by 3 bases, 6 bases remained unmatched. Germline loops: CDR1 WSHSY, CDR2 SAAADI. Here the CDR3 reads CASSDRGLAIYNEQFF. The CDR3 coding sequence is TGCGCCAGCAGTGACAGGGGACTAGCTATCTACAATGAGCAGTTCTTC.

The rearrangement uses TRBV28 and TRBJ1-1; the match to TRBD1 covers 10 bases. In germline, CDR1 is MDHEN, CDR2 SYDVKM. The CDR3 is 13 amino acids. As DNA, the CDR3 is TGTGGGGAGGGCGACAGGGGGCGAACTGAAGCTTTCTTT. It is translated as CGEGDRGRTEAFF.

CDR3 sequence: CASSFGGGIYGYTF. Here the CDR3 DNA reads TGTGCCAGCAGTTTTGGTGGGGGCATCTATGGCTACACCTTC. The chain combines TRBV28 with TRBJ1-2; possibly TRBD1 for D (6 bases). V lost 3 bases and J lost 4, with 12 bases in between. CDR3 size: 14 residues. Germline CDR1 reads MDHEN; CDR2 reads SYDVKM.

The genes are TRBV28 and TRBJ1-1; a possible D gene is TRBD1 (6 bases). Looked up from germline, CDR1 is MDHEN and CDR2 is SYDVKM. This CDR3 has 15 amino acids. V was clipped by 6 bases and J by 6 bases, with 20 bases between them. The CDR3 DNA sequence: TGTGCCAGCAGAATCCAAGGGGGTCCAATCCCTGAAGCTTTCTTT. Its protein is CASRIQGGPIPEAFF. The complete variable domain, with remaining parts taken from reference TRBV28 and TRBJ1-1, reads DVKVTQSSRYLVKRTGEKVFLECVQDMDHENMFWYRQDPGLGLRLIYFSYDVKMKEKGDIPEGYSVSREKKERFSLILESASTNQTSMYLCASRIQGGPIPEAFFGQGTRLTVV.

The gene calls are TRBV25-1 and TRBJ1-2, with D possibly TRBD1 on 5 matching bases. Germline assignment: CDR1 MGHDK and CDR2 SYGVNS. Trimming left V 3 bases short and J 2 bases short, with 10 bases between. The CDR3 extends over 14 amino acids. The CDR3 coding sequence is TGTGCCAGCAGTGACCCGGGGGGGAACTATGGCTACACCTTC. As protein: CASSDPGGNYGYTF.

The J gene is TRBJ2-7, the V gene TRBV27, with TRBD2 as a possible D gene (6 bases). Deletions cut 2 bases from V and 2 bases from J, with 10 bases between. In germline, CDR1 is MNHEY, CDR2 SMNVEV (reference sequence). There are 14 residues in the CDR3. This CDR3 is CASSLGGSAYEQYF. CDR3 coding DNA: TGTGCCAGCAGTTTAGGAGGGTCGGCCTACGAGCAGTACTTC.